The T cell receptor beta chain described here comes from a study of cytomegalovirus exposure and HLA in healthy donors. Overall study results and limits: More clonal expansion characterized HLA-associated TCR beta chains than equally common others in a later analysis. According to an earlier analysis, most TCR beta V segments yielded productive rearrangements about 87% or about 30% of the time.

This clone was detected many times. Its antigen remains unknown. The PCR was carried out with 60 Vbeta primers and 13 Jbeta primers. Assay used: immunoSEQ multiplex PCR; TCRdb lists only in-frame clones, some missing. The sample includes under 150,000 clones, roughly 9.6% of them seen just once. Sequencing used PBMCs. The source is a woman in her 40s in good health and CMV-seropositive.

Written as DNA, the CDR3 is TGTGCCAGCACCCAGGTATGGGGGGCTGAAGCTTTCTTT. Encoded protein: CASTQVWGAEAFF. The chain couples TRBV6-1 to TRBJ1-1; D may be TRBD1 (5 bases). Germline loops: CDR1 MNHNS, CDR2 SASEGT. Deletions cut 7 bases from V and 6 bases from J, with 15 bases between. This CDR3 contains 13 residues.